The 30 T cell receptor beta chains below were found in one sample sequenced in a study of cytomegalovirus exposure and HLA in healthy donors (dated by TCRdb to 2015 to 2018). Receptors were amplified or captured by the immunoSEQ multiplex PCR assay. For the multiplex PCR, a mixture combining 60 forward primers for TCR Vbeta segments and 13 reverse primers for TCR Jbeta segments was used. Imported from immuneACCESS, the table was reduced by TCRdb to in-frame sequences with V and J called. These copies leave out some clones; in studies compared against another copy, an unresolved V gene accounts for under half, and the cause of the remainder is not known. The sample data list under 90,000 clones, and approximately 80% of these were observed just once. The top ten constitute nearly 3.5% of the sample. The sequencing input was PBMCs. These receptors were collected from a man aged 35 to 55 in good health and CMV-seronegative.

This sequence joins TRBV30 and TRBJ2-1; TRBD2 aligns across 7 bases. V shed 1 base and J 4 bases; nucleotides not matched to a gene: 7. The germline CDR1 and CDR2 sequences are GTSNPN and SVGIG (reference sequence). The CDR3 extends over 15 amino acids. CDR3 nucleotides: TGTGCCTGGAGTGGGGGGGGGAACCGTTACAATGAGCAGTTCTTC. Protein product: CAWSGGGNRYNEQFF.

This sequence joins TRBV18 and TRBJ1-2; D gene uncertain. The germline V and J ends were trimmed by 0 bases and 2 bases, with 7 bases remaining between them. Germline V gene data show CDR1 as KGHSH and CDR2 as LQKENI. CDR3 length equals 14 residues. The CDR3 nucleotides are TGTGCCAGCTCACCACCGGCAGAAAACTATGGCTACACCTTC. This codes for CASSPPAENYGYTF.

V usage is TRBV10-3 and J usage is TRBJ1-5, with TRBD1 as a possible D gene (5 bases). The CDR3 totals 19 residues. The germline gives CDR1 ENHRY, CDR2 SYGVKD. V lost 0 bases, J lost 1 base, and 19 bases lay in between. CDR3 sequence: CAISESLGGGEGSNQPQHF. The CDR3, as DNA: TGTGCCATCAGTGAGTCTTTGGGAGGAGGGGAGGGGAGCAATCAGCCCCAGCATTTT.

Regarding this clone: A much larger clone is a single base away; this may be a read error. The chain carries TRBV4-3 and TRBJ2-7; TRBD2 is a possible D gene (6 bases). From germline, CDR1 is LGHNA and CDR2 YSLEER. The germline V and J ends were trimmed by 4 bases and 9 bases, with 22 bases remaining between them. There are 15 residues in the CDR3. The DNA of the CDR3 is TGCGCCAGCAGCCCCACTCGGGGGACGCTGGGAGGGCAGTACTTC. As protein: CASSPTRGTLGGQYF.

The V and J genes are TRBV18 and TRBJ1-5, with D perhaps matching TRBD1 (6 bases). The CDR3 spans 16 residues. CDR1 and CDR2 from the germline V gene are KGHSH and LQKENI. V lost 3 bases and J 1 base, leaving 13 bases between the germline ends. Here the CDR3 DNA reads TGTGCCAGCTCACCGGGCACAGGGCTAAGCAATCAGCCCCAGCATTTT. Protein: CASSPGTGLSNQPQHF.

This chain links TRBV6-4 with TRBJ2-2; perhaps TRBD1 as D (6 bases). V lost 7 bases and J lost 5, with 14 bases in between. This CDR3 is 14 amino acids long. Germline V CDR1 and CDR2: MRHNA, SNTAGT. CDR3 protein: CASKSDRGTGELFF. The DNA for the CDR3 is TGTGCCAGCAAATCGGACAGAGGAACCGGGGAGCTGTTTTTT.

This clone was recorded a few times. The chain combines TRBV10-3 with TRBJ2-5; 12 bases are a match to TRBD2. The V segment lost 6 bases and the J segment 1 base; nucleotides outside the gene matches: 3. Germline loops: CDR1 ENHRY, CDR2 SYGVKD. This CDR3 comprises 15 residues. The CDR3 nucleotides are TGTGCCATCAGCGCTAGCGGGGGGGCCCAAGAGACCCAGTACTTC. Its protein is CAISASGGAQETQYF.

The chain links TRBV7-3 to TRBJ2-7; 7 nucleotides match TRBD1. This CDR3 contains 13 residues. Trimming removed 5 bases from V and 4 bases from J; junction bases left unmatched: 5. The germline gives CDR1 SGHTA, CDR2 FQGTGA. The DNA for the CDR3 is TGTGCCAGCAGCGCCACAGGGGAGTACGAGCAGTACTTC. This encodes CASSATGEYEQYF.

This clone was seen once. The DNA for the CDR3 is TGTGCCAGCAGTCGGGCGGGGGGGAACACCGGGGAGCTGTTTTTT. This sequence encodes CASSRAGGNTGELFF. The chain combines TRBV2 with TRBJ2-2; 8 bases are shared with TRBD2. Germline CDR1 SNHLY, CDR2 FYNNEI. V shed 5 bases, J shed 1 base, and the junction held 3 bases outside the gene matches. This CDR3 has 15 residues.

The rearrangement links TRBV19 to TRBJ1-5; 7 bases map to TRBD1. The V segment lost 5 bases and the J segment 6 bases; nucleotides outside the gene matches: 4. Germline V gives CDR1 LNHDA, CDR2 SQIVND (reference sequence). The CDR3 has 13 residues. The chain's CDR3 is CASSSQGVQPQHF. CDR3 sequence (DNA): TGTGCCAGTAGTTCCCAGGGGGTTCAGCCCCAGCATTTT.

The chain has TRBV28 and TRBJ2-5; TRBD1 aligns across 8 bases. J was trimmed by 1 base and V by 6 bases; bases with no gene match: 4. Germline CDR1 and CDR2: MDHEN and SYDVKM. This CDR3 spans 14 amino acids. The DNA for the CDR3 is TGTGCCAGCAGCGCACAGGGGGTCCAAGAGACCCAGTACTTC. This sequence encodes CASSAQGVQETQYF.

The chain joins TRBV6-5 to TRBJ2-5; 7 nucleotides line up with TRBD1. This CDR3 has 16 amino acids. V shed 0 bases, J shed 5 bases, and the junction held 9 bases outside the gene matches. In germline, CDR1 is MNHEY, CDR2 SVGAGI. Here the CDR3 DNA reads TGTGCCAGCAGTTACTCGACAGGGCCCCTGAGGGAGACCCAGTACTTC. It encodes CASSYSTGPLRETQYF.

Notes on this clone: Other DNA sequences within the sample encode an identical CDR3. The chain recombines TRBV18 with TRBJ1-5; TRBD1 agrees at 7 bases. Germline V CDR1 and CDR2: KGHSH, LQKENI. V trimming: 3 bases; J trimming: 5 bases; junction bases outside the gene matches: 7. CDR3 length: 15 residues. CDR3 nucleotide sequence: TGTGCCAGCTCACCCCGAGGAGGGGGCGATCAGCCCCAGCATTTT. It specifies CASSPRGGGDQPQHF.

This clone was seen only once. J is TRBJ1-6 and V is TRBV6-4; perhaps TRBD1 as D (6 bases). Trimming removed 4 bases at V and 15 bases at J, with 16 bases between. There are 13 residues in the CDR3. Germline V gene lookup returns CDR1 MRHNA and CDR2 SNTAGT. The CDR3 DNA sequence: TGTGCCAGCAGTGTCTCAACGGACAGTAGCCTCCACTTT. Encoded protein: CASSVSTDSSLHF.

This clone turned up a few times. V usage is TRBV11-2 and J usage is TRBJ2-7; 10 positions agree with TRBD1. Germline V gives CDR1 SGHAT, CDR2 FQNNGV. The trim removed 5 bases at V and 5 bases at J, leaving 6 bases unmatched. The CDR3 loop spans 14 amino acids. This chain's CDR3 is CASSRDRGSHEQYF. CDR3 nucleotide sequence: TGTGCCAGCAGCCGGGACAGGGGTTCCCACGAGCAGTACTTC.

J is TRBJ1-1 and V is TRBV7-9; no clear D. This CDR3 comprises 15 residues. Trimming removed 5 bases from V and 1 base from J, with 14 bases in between. Germline CDR1 is SEHNR and CDR2 is FQNEAQ (reference sequence). The CDR3 region is CASSPDGFGNTEAFF. The DNA for the CDR3 is TGTGCCAGCAGCCCAGACGGGTTTGGGAACACTGAAGCTTTCTTT.

This clone was counted a few times. V is TRBV28 and J is TRBJ1-2; TRBD1 is a possible D gene (5 bases). The germline V gene has CDR1 MDHEN and CDR2 SYDVKM. The CDR3 extends over 15 amino acids. The V gene lost 4 bases and the J gene lost 6 bases, with 18 bases spanning the gap. CDR3 nucleotide sequence: TGTGCCAGCAGTTCCTTGACAGTCAGTGTCGATGGCTACACCTTC. Translated, it gives CASSSLTVSVDGYTF.

The rearrangement uses TRBV5-4 and TRBJ2-5; perhaps TRBD1 as D (5 bases). The end of the DNA aligns better with TRBJ2-7, so the J call may be wrong. This CDR3 spans 13 amino acids. Germline CDR1 SGHNT, CDR2 YYREEE (reference sequence). CDR3 loop: CASSFVGPHEQYF. CDR3 DNA sequence: TGTGCCAGCAGCTTTGTGGGGCCCCACGAGCAGTACTTC.

The J gene is TRBJ2-1, the V gene TRBV7-9; possibly TRBD1 for D (6 bases). The length of the CDR3 is 17 residues. Germline assignment: CDR1 SEHNR and CDR2 FQNEAQ (reference sequence). V lost 6 bases and J 0 bases, leaving 18 bases between the germline ends. CDR3 nucleotide sequence: TGTGCCAGCAGTCCTCCTACCGGGACACCCTCCTACAATGAGCAGTTCTTC. Residues: CASSPPTGTPSYNEQFF.

This chain connects TRBV11-3 to TRBJ2-7; D might be TRBD2 (5 bases). The germline V gene encodes CDR1 SGHNT and CDR2 YENEEA. This CDR3 is built from 12 residues. The V and J ends lost 6 bases and 5 bases respectively, with 11 bases between them. CDR3 bases: TGTGCCAGCAGGCAAGGGCGGGACGAGCAGTACTTC. It encodes CASRQGRDEQYF. Full variable domain (missing parts from reference TRBV11-3 and TRBJ2-7): EAGVVQSPRYKIIEKKQPVAFWCNPISGHNTLYWYLQNLGQGPELLIRYENEEAVDDSQLPKDRFSAERLKGVDSTLKIQPAELGDSAVYLCASRQGRDEQYFGPGTRLTVT.

The chain carries TRBV28 and TRBJ1-1, with D unclear. Germline V gene sequence: CDR1 MDHEN, CDR2 SYDVKM. The CDR3 is 12 residues long. The germline V and J ends were trimmed by 3 bases and 1 base, with 3 bases remaining between them. CDR3 DNA sequence: TGTGCCAGCAGTTTCGGGAACACTGAAGCTTTCTTT. This encodes CASSFGNTEAFF.

This clone appeared a few times. The V gene is TRBV2, the J gene TRBJ2-5; perhaps TRBD1 as D (5 bases). The CDR3 sequence is 14 residues long. The germline V gene encodes CDR1 SNHLY and CDR2 FYNNEI. Trimming left V 3 bases short and J 5 bases short, with 13 bases between. The chain's CDR3 is CASSDRSGYETQYF. The DNA for the CDR3 is TGTGCCAGCAGTGACAGGTCAGGGTACGAGACCCAGTACTTC.

This chain connects TRBV30 to TRBJ1-5; D ambiguous. V was trimmed by 0 bases and J by 5 bases, leaving 8 bases between them. CDR1 GTSNPN and CDR2 SVGIG come from the germline V gene (reference sequence). The CDR3 has 13 residues. The CDR3 DNA reads as TGTGCCTGGAGTGTACAAGAGGATCAGCCCCAGCATTTT. Its protein is CAWSVQEDQPQHF.

The chain is built from TRBV11-2 and TRBJ2-1; 7 bases agree with TRBD2. Unmatched junction bases numbered 7, after V lost 3 bases and J lost 2 bases. The CDR3 is 16 residues long. CDR1 and CDR2 (germline): SGHAT, FQNNGV. CDR3 sequence (DNA): TGTGCCAGCAGCTTTCTTGGTGGGGGGGCCTACAATGAGCAGTTCTTC. This gives the protein CASSFLGGGAYNEQFF.

This chain uses TRBV7-3 with TRBJ1-6; 8 nucleotides line up with TRBD1. The length of the CDR3 is 15 residues. Germline V CDR1 and CDR2: SGHTA, FQGTGA. V dropped 0 bases and J dropped 9; count of bases not matched to a gene: 4. CDR3 bases: TGTGCCAGCAGCTTAACAGGGACAGGAGCTTCACCCCTCCACTTT. Translating it yields CASSLTGTGASPLHF.

This chain links TRBV27 with TRBJ2-7; TRBD1 matches 8 bases. J gave up 2 bases and V 4 bases, and 10 bases lay outside the gene matches. CDR1 and CDR2 (germline): MNHEY, SMNVEV (reference sequence). CDR3 length: 16 amino acids. In DNA form, the CDR3 reads TGTGCCAGCAGTTCCAGGGGGACAGGCTGGGCCTACGAGCAGTACTTC. Residues: CASSSRGTGWAYEQYF.

The rearrangement uses TRBV28 and TRBJ1-5, with D maybe TRBD1 (6 bases). The V gene lost 7 bases and the J gene lost 7 bases, with 17 bases spanning the gap. The CDR3 contains 14 residues. Germline-derived CDR1 and CDR2 are MDHEN and SYDVKM. CDR3 sequence reads: CASNLGGGRQPQHF. The CDR3 DNA sequence: TGTGCCAGCAATCTCGGGGGGGGCCGGCAGCCCCAGCATTTT.

This clone was observed a few times. The chain couples TRBV4-2 to TRBJ1-4, with 8 bases aligning to TRBD1. The CDR3 consists of 15 residues. Germline-derived CDR1 and CDR2 are LGHNA and YNFKEQ. V lost 4 bases and J lost 7; bases outside the gene matches: 8. The CDR3 sequence is CASSPRQGTSEKLFF. The CDR3 DNA reads as TGTGCCAGCAGCCCGCGACAGGGGACGAGTGAAAAACTGTTTTTT.

The gene calls are TRBV6-5 and TRBJ2-1; 7 bases line up with TRBD2. Germline V gives CDR1 MNHEY, CDR2 SVGAGI. The CDR3 has 14 residues. The V and J ends lost 2 bases and 5 bases, in that order; junction bases with no gene match: 3. The DNA for the CDR3 is TGTGCCAGCAGTTACGACGGGGGGAACAATGAGCAGTTCTTC. Its protein is CASSYDGGNNEQFF.

This sequence joins TRBV19 and TRBJ1-6; 7 bases fit TRBD1. J was trimmed by 7 bases and V by 7 bases; bases with no gene match: 10. Germline lookup yields CDR1 LNHDA and CDR2 SQIVND (reference sequence). The CDR3 has 15 amino acids. The CDR3 region is CASTRWDSGNSPLHF. The CDR3 coding sequence is TGTGCCAGTACTCGTTGGGACAGTGGCAATTCACCCCTCCACTTT.